This TCR beta chain originates from a study of T cell clones after liver transplantation. Assay used: immunoSEQ multiplex PCR; TCRdb lists only in-frame clones, some missing. The sample lists 75,000 to 100,000 clones, nearly 85% occurring once. Germline lookup yields CDR1 SGHVS and CDR2 FQNEAQ. Trimming pared 1 base from V and 3 bases from J, leaving 6 bases between. The CDR3 consists of 13 residues. The material sequenced was CD4+ T cells from blood, taken 46 months after liver transplant. The V and J genes are TRBV7-8 and TRBJ1-2; D gene unclear. The origin of this receptor is a human patient who received a liver transplant. The graft donor may have contributed some T cells. Here the CDR3 reads CASSLGVDYGYTF. The CDR3 coding sequence is TGTGCCAGCAGCTTAGGAGTGGACTATGGCTACACCTTC.